Listed here are 24 T cell receptor beta chains from one sample, sequenced in a study of blood T cells in healthy people across ages. A second 7 to 11 cycle PCR used barcoded and J-beta primers. TCRdb called the 5' RACE reads again in MiXCR, with one record for every CDR3 protein. The table records 1.5 million to 2 million distinct CDR3 sequences, 28% of them present only once. The sample was blood. Source of these receptors: a woman aged 30 to 39 in good health.

The chain employs TRBV9 and TRBJ2-5, with 11 nucleotides matching TRBD2. V lost 1 base to trimming and J lost 11 bases; unmatched junction nucleotides: 13. CDR1 is SGDLS and CDR2 is YYNGEE in the germline V gene. CDR3 size: 16 residues. CDR3 loop: CASSVNLLAGGNEQYF. CDR3 nucleotides: TGTGCCAGCAGCGTAAATCTCCTAGCGGGGGGAAATGAGCAGTACTTC.

This clonotype was seen at least ten times. The chain joins TRBV9 to TRBJ2-1; possibly TRBD1 or TRBD2 for D (5 bases each). Looked up from germline, CDR1 is SGDLS and CDR2 is YYNGEE. CDR3 length: 13 amino acids. The V and J ends lost 1 base and 8 bases respectively, with 10 bases between them. CDR3 loop: CASSVRGDHEQFF. The CDR3 bases are TGTGCCAGCAGCGTAAGAGGGGATCATGAGCAGTTCTTC.

This clonotype was counted between two and nine times. This sequence may be a read error, since a much larger clone differs from it by one base. The chain uses TRBV7-2 and TRBJ1-2; D unclear. Germline CDR1 and CDR2: SGHTA and FQGNSA. V was cut by 2 bases and J by 4 bases, with 5 bases left in between. This CDR3 comprises 12 residues. The CDR3 loop reads CASSLKSYGYTF. In DNA, the CDR3 is TGTGCCAGCAGCTTAAAGTCCTATGGCTACACCTTC.

This clonotype showed up just a few times. This rearrangement joins TRBV2 to TRBJ2-7; a weak D match, TRBD1 (6 bases). Germline V gene lookup returns CDR1 SNHLY and CDR2 FYNNEI. CDR3 length: 16 residues. The V and J ends lost 3 bases and 5 bases respectively, with 20 bases between them. The CDR3 DNA follows: TGTGCCAGCAGTGACCCCCGAGACAGGAAGAGGGACGAGCAGTACTTC. Amino acid sequence: CASSDPRDRKRDEQYF.

A few counts support this clonotype. The V and J genes are TRBV28 and TRBJ1-2; 7 nucleotides match TRBD1. Germline CDR1 reads MDHEN; CDR2 reads SYDVKM. This CDR3 comprises 13 residues. V lost 7 bases and J lost 7; bases outside the gene matches: 9. CDR3 in DNA: TGTGCCAGCATCGCGACAGGGCGTAGTGGCTACACCTTC. Its protein is CASIATGRSGYTF.

Only a few counts were recorded for this clonotype. The rearrangement uses TRBV5-1 and TRBJ2-3; D is possibly TRBD1 (5 bases). From germline, CDR1 is SGHRS and CDR2 YFSETQ. The CDR3 length is 15 residues. The V and J ends lost 4 bases and 5 bases respectively, with 17 bases between them. The CDR3 reads CASSLVQGGKDTQYF. CDR3 sequence (DNA): TGCGCCAGCAGCCTTGTGCAGGGCGGTAAAGATACGCAGTATTTT. The full variable domain, rest sourced from reference TRBV5-1 and TRBJ2-3, is KAGVTQTPRYLIKTRGQQVTLSCSPISGHRSVSWYQQTPGQGLQFLFEYFSETQRNKGNFPGRFSGRQFSNSRSEMNVSTLELGDSALYLCASSLVQGGKDTQYFGPGTRLTVL.

The chain joins TRBV28 to TRBJ1-4, with D possibly TRBD1 on 6 matching bases. This CDR3 spans 16 amino acids. Germline loops: CDR1 MDHEN, CDR2 SYDVKM. V dropped 5 bases and J dropped 3 bases, with 16 bases sitting between them. The CDR3 is CASSMTGPGSNEKLFF. DNA of the CDR3: TGTGCCAGCAGTATGACAGGTCCCGGTTCTAATGAAAAACTGTTTTTT.

The chain has TRBV13 and TRBJ2-7; no reliable D call. The CDR3 loop spans 12 amino acids. Germline V gene data show CDR1 as PRHDT and CDR2 as FYEKMQ (reference sequence). The V end lost 4 bases, the J end lost 5 bases, and 9 bases lay between the germline ends. CDR3 region: CASSSHADEQYF. For the CDR3, the DNA is TGTGCCAGCAGCTCCCACGCCGACGAGCAGTACTTC.

The chain links TRBV7-2 to TRBJ1-2; D gene unclear. Germline V gene sequence: CDR1 SGHTA, CDR2 FQGNSA. This CDR3 contains 13 residues. Trimming shortened V by 5 bases and J by 0 bases, and 7 bases separated the two germline ends. The CDR3 protein is CASSKTPNYGYTF. The DNA of the CDR3 is TGTGCCAGCAGCAAGACCCCTAACTATGGCTACACCTTC.

The gene calls are TRBV18 and TRBJ2-5; TRBD2 is a possible D gene (6 bases). Germline CDR1 KGHSH, CDR2 LQKENI. Trimming removed 3 bases at V and 4 bases at J, with 12 bases between. CDR3 length equals 14 residues. CDR3 protein: CASSPPGAGETQYF. The CDR3 DNA follows: TGTGCCAGCTCACCTCCCGGAGCGGGAGAGACCCAGTACTTC.

The rearrangement links TRBV5-5 to TRBJ2-2, with TRBD2 as a possible D gene (6 bases). This CDR3 is built from 15 residues. Germline CDR1 and CDR2: SGHKS and YYEKEE (reference sequence). The V end lost 6 bases, the J end lost 1 base, and 13 bases lay between the germline ends. CDR3 nucleotides: TGTGCCAGCAACGCCGCGGGACGGAACACCGGGGAGCTGTTTTTT. This translates into CASNAAGRNTGELFF.

Concerning this clonotype: The junction does not match germline at one end; this may be a read error. This chain links TRBV11-2 with TRBJ2-1, with 8 bases fitting TRBD1. Germline CDR1 is SGHAT and CDR2 is FQNNGV. CDR3 length: 16 amino acids. The CDR3 protein is CAGSPLQGAKFGEQFF. In nucleotides, the CDR3 is TGTGCCGGCAGTCCCCTTCAGGGGGCGAAGTTCGGTGAGCAGTTCTTC.

V usage is TRBV12-3 or TRBV12-4 and J usage is TRBJ1-2, with 7 nucleotides matching TRBD1. This CDR3 region has 15 residues. After removal of 6 bases from V and 5 bases from J, the junction contained 12 bases not matched to a gene. CDR3: CASSPGGGAVYGYTF. The DNA for the CDR3 is TGTGCCAGCAGCCCCGGAGGGGGCGCGGTGTATGGCTACACCTTC.

This clonotype was seen only a few times. An end of the junction does not agree with germline; a read error may underlie this. The chain has TRBV5-1 and TRBJ2-5; 10 nucleotides match TRBD2. The CDR3 is 15 residues long. Germline loops: CDR1 SGHRS, CDR2 YFSETQ. In DNA, the CDR3 is TGCACCAGCAGCGTCGGGACTAGCGACGGAGAGACCCAGTACTTC. Residues: CTSSVGTSDGETQYF.

The rearrangement links TRBV15 to TRBJ2-5; weak D call: TRBD2 (5 bases). Germline V gene lookup returns CDR1 LNHNV and CDR2 YYDKDF (reference sequence). The V gene lost 5 bases and the J gene lost 2 bases, with 18 bases spanning the gap. The length of the CDR3 is 16 residues. The CDR3 coding sequence is TGTGCCACCAGCGTCACCCTGGGGAGCTTACAAGAGACCCAGTACTTC. Its translation is CATSVTLGSLQETQYF. The variable domain in full, with the rest retrieved from reference TRBV15 and TRBJ2-5, is DAMVIQNPRYQVTQFGKPVTLSCSQTLNHNVMYWYQQKSSQAPKLLFHYYDKDFNNEADTPDNFQSRRPNTSFCFLDIRSPGLGDTAMYLCATSVTLGSLQETQYFGPGTRLLVL.

This clonotype was seen many times. The CDR3 nucleotides are TGTGCCAGCAGCTTAGGGCAGTCCAACGAGCAGTACTTC. It specifies CASSLGQSNEQYF. The V call is TRBV11-3, the J call TRBJ2-7; D unresolved. Germline CDR1 reads SGHNT; CDR2 reads YENEEA. Trimming removed 1 base from V and 5 bases from J, with 9 bases in between. CDR3 length: 13 amino acids.

The rearrangement uses TRBV3-1 and TRBJ2-5; tentatively, D is TRBD2 (6 bases). This CDR3 region has 14 residues. The V end lost 2 bases, the J end lost 0 bases, and 7 bases lay between the germline ends. Germline V gene sequence: CDR1 LGHDT, CDR2 YNNKEL (reference sequence). CDR3 residues: CASSQRDYQETQYF. CDR3 DNA sequence: TGTGCCAGCAGCCAAAGGGACTACCAAGAGACCCAGTACTTC.

This clonotype was observed a few times. J is TRBJ2-3 and V is TRBV12-3 or TRBV12-4; D gene ambiguous. This CDR3 comprises 15 residues. The ends were cut back, 9 bases at V and 0 bases at J, with 16 bases in the middle. DNA for the CDR3: TGTGCCAGTAGCTTAGGTTTACCTAGCACAGATACGCAGTATTTT. Protein: CASSLGLPSTDTQYF.

This clonotype was detected a few times. The chain carries TRBV9 and TRBJ2-3; weak D call: TRBD2 (5 bases). The CDR3 length is 13 residues. The ends were cut back, 2 bases at V and 6 bases at J, with 10 bases in the middle. The germline CDR1 and CDR2 sequences are SGDLS and YYNGEE. This CDR3 reads CASSVGERDTQYF. CDR3 bases: TGTGCCAGCAGCGTGGGAGAGAGGGATACGCAGTATTTT.

Only a few counts were recorded for this clonotype. This chain joins TRBV7-2 and TRBJ2-1; 16 bases are a match to TRBD2. V lost 3 bases and J lost 8; bases outside the gene matches: 7. Germline CDR1 reads SGHTA; CDR2 reads FQGNSA. The CDR3 contains 17 residues. The chain's CDR3 is CASSLGLAGGPLHEQFF. The DNA for the CDR3 is TGTGCCAGCAGCTTGGGACTAGCGGGAGGGCCTCTTCATGAGCAGTTCTTC.

This clonotype has just a few counts. This rearrangement joins TRBV5-1 to TRBJ2-2; D ambiguous. Trimming stripped 3 bases from V and 4 bases from J, with 13 bases between. Germline CDR1 is SGHRS and CDR2 is YFSETQ. This CDR3 is built from 15 residues. CDR3 bases: TGCGCCAGCAGCTCCGGCCAATCCCTCACCGGGGAGCTGTTTTTT. This translates into CASSSGQSLTGELFF. Full variable domain (outside the CDR3, taken from reference TRBV5-1 and TRBJ2-2): KAGVTQTPRYLIKTRGQQVTLSCSPISGHRSVSWYQQTPGQGLQFLFEYFSETQRNKGNFPGRFSGRQFSNSRSEMNVSTLELGDSALYLCASSSGQSLTGELFFGEGSRLTVL.

The rearrangement joins TRBV5-1 to TRBJ2-5; TRBD1 matches at 10 bases. From germline, CDR1 is SGHRS and CDR2 YFSETQ. V shed 4 bases, J shed 4 bases, and the junction held 13 bases outside the gene matches. This CDR3 is 17 amino acids long. DNA of the CDR3: TGCGCCAGCAGCCGCGGGACAGGGGAGTCGGTCGTAGAGACCCAGTACTTC. Amino acids: CASSRGTGESVVETQYF.

This clonotype was seen a handful of times. The chain uses TRBV2 and TRBJ2-1; D is unclear. The CDR3 is 13 residues long. CDR1 SNHLY and CDR2 FYNNEI come from the germline V gene. Trimming removed 6 bases at V and 9 bases at J, with 15 bases between. The CDR3 spells CASSLWGGREQFF. The CDR3 DNA reads as TGTGCCAGCAGCCTGTGGGGTGGGCGTGAGCAGTTCTTC.

This clonotype has more than one count but fewer than ten. The V and J genes are TRBV4-2 and TRBJ1-4; 7 nucleotides agree with TRBD1. Germline V gene lookup returns CDR1 LGHNA and CDR2 YNFKEQ. V lost 3 bases and J lost 7; bases outside the gene matches: 14. CDR3 size: 17 residues. The CDR3 loop reads CASSQREGGGGSEKLFF. CDR3 DNA sequence: TGTGCCAGCAGCCAGAGAGAAGGGGGCGGTGGAAGTGAAAAACTGTTTTTT.